This TCR beta chain was observed in a study of T cell responses to AZD1222 COVID-19 vaccine. Trimming left V 3 bases short and J 8 bases short, with 16 bases between. Germline V gene lookup returns CDR1 LGHNA and CDR2 YNFKEQ. The CDR3 is made up of 14 amino acids. Regarding this clone: Antigen unknown.

Points from the study as a whole: Reports indicate that nearly half of spike-specific TCRs are directed at unmutated variant regions.

The table came from immunoSEQ multiplex PCR; TCRdb's copy has only in-frame clones and leaves some out. There are roughly 130,000 clones in the sample; 91% occur only once, and 2.8% lies in the top ten. The chain carries TRBV4-2 and TRBJ1-2; possible D gene TRBD1, 6 bases. The sample was peripheral blood, taken on day 0 of AZD1222 vaccination. The sequence derives from an adult in good health. CDR3 nucleotide sequence: TGTGCCAGCAGCCACCCTAGGACAGAGGACGGCTACACCTTC. This sequence encodes CASSHPRTEDGYTF.